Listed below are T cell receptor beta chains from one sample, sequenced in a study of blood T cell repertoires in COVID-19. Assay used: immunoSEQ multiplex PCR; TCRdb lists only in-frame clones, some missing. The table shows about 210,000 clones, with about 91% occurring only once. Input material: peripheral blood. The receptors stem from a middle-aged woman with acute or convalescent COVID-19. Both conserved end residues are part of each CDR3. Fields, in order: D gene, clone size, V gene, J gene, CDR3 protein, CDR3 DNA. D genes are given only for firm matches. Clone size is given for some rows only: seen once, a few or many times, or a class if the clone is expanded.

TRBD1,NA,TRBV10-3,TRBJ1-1,CAIRTQGLEAFF,TGTGCCATCAGGACACAGGGGTTGGAAGCTTTCTTT
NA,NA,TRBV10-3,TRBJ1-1,CAISEFGEGFTEAFF,TGTGCCATCAGTGAGTTTGGGGAGGGGTTTACTGAAGCTTTCTTT
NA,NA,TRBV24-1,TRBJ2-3,CATSDLRGDSKGDTQYF,TGTGCCACCAGTGATTTGCGAGGGGACTCCAAGGGAGATACGCAGTATTTT
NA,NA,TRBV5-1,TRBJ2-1,CASSSGLSNEQFF,TGCGCCAGCAGCTCGGGACTTAGTAATGAGCAGTTCTTC
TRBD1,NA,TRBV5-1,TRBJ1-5,CASSETGDQPQHF,TGCGCCAGCAGCGAGACAGGGGATCAGCCCCAGCATTTT
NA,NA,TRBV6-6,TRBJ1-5,CASSRPDRPSNADQPQHF,TGTGCCAGCAGTCGGCCCGACAGGCCCTCAAATGCGGATCAGCCCCAGCATTTT
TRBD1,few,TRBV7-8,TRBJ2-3,CASRHWTGGSDTQYF,TGTGCCAGCAGGCATTGGACAGGGGGATCAGATACGCAGTATTTT
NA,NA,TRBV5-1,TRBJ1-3,CASKHPSGNTIYF,TGCGCCAGCAAACATCCCTCTGGAAACACCATATATTTT
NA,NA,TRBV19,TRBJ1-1,CASSIQPGNMNTEAFF,TGTGCCAGTAGTATTCAGCCGGGAAACATGAACACTGAAGCTTTCTTT
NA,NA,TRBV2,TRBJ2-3,CASLQATDTQYF,TGTGCCAGCCTCCAGGCAACAGATACGCAGTATTTT
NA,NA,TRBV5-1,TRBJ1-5,CASSSYPPGGHSNQPQHF,TGCGCCAGCAGCTCCTACCCCCCCGGAGGGCATAGCAATCAGCCCCAGCATTTT
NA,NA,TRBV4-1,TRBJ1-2,CASSPVEGDGYGYTF,TGCGCCAGCAGCCCAGTCGAGGGTGACGGGTATGGCTACACCTTC
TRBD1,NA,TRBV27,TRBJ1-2,CASSPLPQGGYGYTF,TGTGCCAGCAGTCCCCTCCCACAGGGGGGCTATGGCTACACCTTC
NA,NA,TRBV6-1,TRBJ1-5,CASSEGQSNQPQHF,TGTGCCAGCAGCGAAGGACAGAGCAATCAGCCCCAGCATTTT
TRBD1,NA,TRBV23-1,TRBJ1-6,CASSQGTGSSYNSPLHF,TGCGCCAGCAGTCAGGGGACAGGTAGCTCCTATAATTCACCCCTCCACTTT
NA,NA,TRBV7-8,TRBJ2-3,CASSLSGGGDTQYF,TGTGCCAGCAGCTTGTCGGGGGGCGGAGATACGCAGTATTTT
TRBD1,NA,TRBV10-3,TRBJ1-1,CAISDRDRGETEAFF,TGTGCCATCAGTGACAGGGACAGGGGGGAGACTGAAGCTTTCTTT
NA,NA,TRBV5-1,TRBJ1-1,CASSGGQLNTEAFF,TGCGCCAGCAGCGGCGGACAGCTGAACACTGAAGCTTTCTTT
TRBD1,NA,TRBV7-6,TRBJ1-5,CASSAAQGPYSNQPQHF,TGTGCCAGCAGCGCAGCACAGGGGCCATATAGCAATCAGCCCCAGCATTTT
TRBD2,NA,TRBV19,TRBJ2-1,CASRRSRGLADNEQFF,TGTGCCAGTCGGAGGTCTCGCGGACTAGCGGACAATGAGCAGTTCTTC
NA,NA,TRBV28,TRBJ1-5,CASSLYRAGQPQHF,TGTGCCAGCAGTTTATACAGGGCCGGGCAGCCCCAGCATTTT
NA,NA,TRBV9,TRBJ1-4,CASSPNGQRGEKLFF,TGTGCCAGCAGCCCAAATGGACAGCGAGGGGAAAAACTGTTTTTT